Each of the 11 T cell receptor beta chains below was sequenced from the same sample in a study of CD8 T cells in ankylosing spondylitis (TCRdb year 2017). The library was generated by 5' RACE. The instrument given in TCRdb is Illumina HiSeq 2500. In TCRdb, the public reads were trimmed at Q25 with fastp and aligned with MiXCR, with productive beta chains retained. Rows with a matching CDR3 protein are joined into one entry that keeps the most common DNA and genes. The table for this sample lists 200,000 to 250,000 distinct CDR3 sequences; approximately 7.3% of them were counted only once. The ten biggest clones cover 14% of the sample. These receptors have no known antigen. Study-wide findings and limitations: A TCR beta motif made up of eight highly homologous amino acid variants appeared to be characteristic of blood from ankylosing spondylitis patients.

Sequencing was performed on blood, either unsorted or a sorted T cell fraction (not recorded which). Receptors originate from a male donor with ankylosing spondylitis.

This clonotype was observed many times. The V call is TRBV5-1, the J call TRBJ1-1, with TRBD1 matching 8 bases. Germline-derived CDR1 and CDR2 are SGHRS and YFSETQ. V shed 3 bases and J 3 bases; nucleotides not matched to a gene: 10. CDR3 length: 16 amino acids. The CDR3 bases are TGCGCCAGCAGCTACTTCGGACAGGGACGGGACACTGAAGCTTTCTTT. This encodes CASSYFGQGRDTEAFF.

This clonotype was observed at least ten times. V is TRBV6-1 and J is TRBJ2-2; 11 nucleotides align to TRBD1. Germline CDR1 and CDR2: MNHNS and SASEGT. This CDR3 region has 16 residues. V gave up 6 bases and J gave up 4 bases; unmatched junction bases: 7. The CDR3 here is CASSQGQGVGTGELFF. In nucleotides, the CDR3 is TGTGCCAGCAGCCAGGGACAGGGGGTAGGCACCGGGGAGCTGTTTTTT.

This clonotype was seen ten or more times. V and J are TRBV6-6 and TRBJ2-6; 7 bases line up with TRBD1. The J segment lost 2 bases and the V segment lost 10 bases, leaving 2 bases of the junction unmatched. CDR3 size: 13 residues. Germline loops: CDR1 MNHNY, CDR2 SVGAGI (reference sequence). The CDR3 here is CATTGAGANVLTF. The CDR3, as DNA: TGTGCCACCACAGGGGCTGGGGCCAACGTCCTGACTTTC.

This clonotype was counted many times. V gene TRBV20-1 combines with J gene TRBJ2-7, with 11 positions matching TRBD1. The CDR3 loop spans 15 amino acids. Germline V lookup: CDR1 DFQATT, CDR2 SNEGSKA (reference sequence). J lost 5 bases, V lost 2 bases, and 8 bases had no gene match. For the CDR3, the DNA is TGCAGTGCTAGAAACCGGGACAGGGGGACCCACGAGCAGTACTTC. It yields the protein CSARNRDRGTHEQYF.

This clonotype came up many times. The V gene is TRBV6-2 or TRBV6-3, the J gene TRBJ1-5, with a weak D call TRBD1 (5 bases). The CDR3 totals 16 residues. CDR1 and CDR2 from the germline V gene are MNHEY and SVGEGT. The V end lost 8 bases, the J end lost 0 bases, and 17 bases lay between the germline ends. As DNA, the CDR3 is TGTGCCAGCTGGGGGACGGAGACTCCTAGCAATCAGCCCCAGCATTTT. Amino acids: CASWGTETPSNQPQHF.

At least ten counts were recorded for this clonotype. This sequence joins TRBV4-1 and TRBJ2-2; no reliable D call. The length of the CDR3 is 13 residues. Looked up from germline, CDR1 is MGHRA and CDR2 is YSYEKL. The V end was cut by 2 bases, the J end by 5 bases, with 6 bases between. CDR3 sequence: CASSQWGTGELFF. In nucleotides, the CDR3 is TGCGCCAGCAGCCAATGGGGAACCGGGGAGCTGTTTTTT.

The table lists this clonotype with many counts. The V and J genes are TRBV9 and TRBJ2-2; unclear D gene. In germline, CDR1 is SGDLS, CDR2 YYNGEE. CDR3 length equals 14 residues. Trimming cost V 0 bases and J 1 base, with 4 bases left between them. In DNA form, the CDR3 reads TGTGCCAGCAGCGTAGGGGGGAACACCGGGGAGCTGTTTTTT. Translating gives CASSVGGNTGELFF.

This clonotype was recorded at least ten times. The chain employs TRBV6-5 and TRBJ1-1; 10 positions match TRBD1. V lost 1 base and J lost 3; bases outside the gene matches: 2. The germline CDR1 and CDR2 sequences are MNHEY and SVGAGI. The CDR3 consists of 15 residues. CDR3 protein: CASSYLGTGDTEAFF. Written as DNA, the CDR3 is TGTGCCAGCAGTTACTTGGGGACAGGGGACACTGAAGCTTTCTTT.

This clonotype has at least ten counts. This chain links TRBV13 with TRBJ2-3, with D perhaps matching TRBD2 (5 bases). Germline lookup yields CDR1 PRHDT and CDR2 FYEKMQ (reference sequence). Trimming pared 1 base from V and 4 bases from J, leaving 12 bases between. This CDR3 is 15 amino acids long. The CDR3 sequence is CASSLVREIADTQYF. CDR3 DNA sequence: TGTGCCAGCAGCTTAGTGAGGGAGATCGCAGATACGCAGTATTTT.

A few counts support this clonotype. V and J are TRBV7-2 and TRBJ2-7; perhaps D is TRBD1 or TRBD2 (5 bases each). V was clipped by 1 base and J by 1 base, with 14 bases between them. CDR3 size: 16 residues. Per the germline V gene, CDR1 is SGHTA and CDR2 is FQGNSA. The CDR3 loop reads CASSLGGFTTSYEQYF. In DNA, the CDR3 is TGTGCCAGCAGCTTAGGGGGGTTTACTACATCCTACGAGCAGTACTTC. The full variable domain, in which reference TRBV7-2 and TRBJ2-7 provide the parts outside the CDR3, is GAGVSQSPSNKVTEKGKDVELRCDPISGHTALYWYRQSLGQGLEFLIYFQGNSAPDKSGLPSDRFSAERTGGSVSTLTIQRTQQEDSAVYLCASSLGGFTTSYEQYFGPGTRLTVT.

Ten or more counts support this clonotype. V gene TRBV7-9 combines with J gene TRBJ1-4; D gene ambiguous. The ends were cut back, 5 bases at V and 7 bases at J, with 17 bases in the middle. Germline V lookup: CDR1 SEHNR, CDR2 FQNEAQ (reference sequence). This CDR3 region has 15 residues. In nucleotides, the CDR3 is TGTGCCAGCAGCCAAGTGTTGGGGATTGGTGAAAAACTGTTTTTT. This translates into CASSQVLGIGEKLFF.